These T cell receptor beta chains were read from a single sample in a study of PD-1 blockade in classical Hodgkin lymphoma. The table came from immunoSEQ multiplex PCR; TCRdb's copy has only in-frame clones and leaves some out. This table holds about 15,000 clones, 65% to 85% found once. Sequencing used peripheral blood mononuclear cells (PBMCs), obtained before the second cycle of nivolumab. These TCRs come from a human donor with classical Hodgkin lymphoma. Each CDR3 is given with its conserved first and last residue. Each record gives: J gene, clone size, V gene, D gene, CDR3 DNA, CDR3 protein. D genes are given only for firm matches. Clone size is given for some rows only: seen once, a few or many times, or a class if the clone is expanded.

j_call: TRBJ2-7
clone_size: once
v_call: TRBV9
d_call: -
cdr3_nt: TGTGCCAGCAGCCCCGCGGGGCCCTACGAGCAGTACTTC
cdr3_aa: CASSPAGPYEQYF

j_call: TRBJ1-3
clone_size: once
v_call: TRBV6-5
d_call: -
cdr3_nt: TGTGCCAGCAGTTACTCGTTCTTCTCTGGAAACACCATATATTTT
cdr3_aa: CASSYSFFSGNTIYF

j_call: TRBJ1-2
clone_size: -
v_call: TRBV9
d_call: TRBD1
cdr3_nt: TGTGCCAGCAGCGTAGGGACAGGGGAGGGTGGCTACACCTTC
cdr3_aa: CASSVGTGEGGYTF

j_call: TRBJ2-3
clone_size: -
v_call: TRBV7-9
d_call: -
cdr3_nt: TGTGCCAGCAGCGAAGGACGACTACACACAGATACGCAGTATTTT
cdr3_aa: CASSEGRLHTDTQYF

j_call: TRBJ2-3
clone_size: few
v_call: TRBV6-1
d_call: -
cdr3_nt: TGTGCCAGCAGTGAAGCAACCGAGAACACAGATACGCAGTATTTT
cdr3_aa: CASSEATENTDTQYF

j_call: TRBJ1-5
clone_size: once
v_call: TRBV28
d_call: -
cdr3_nt: TGTGCCAGCAATTTCCCCGGGTTCGGAGCTAGCAATCAGCCCCAGCATTTT
cdr3_aa: CASNFPGFGASNQPQHF

j_call: TRBJ2-1
clone_size: -
v_call: TRBV18
d_call: TRBD2
cdr3_nt: TGTGCCAGCTCACCCCGGGCCCCTCTAGCGGGAGTTTACAATGAGCAGTTCTTC
cdr3_aa: CASSPRAPLAGVYNEQFF

j_call: TRBJ1-1
clone_size: -
v_call: TRBV19
d_call: -
cdr3_nt: TGTGCCAGTAGTATAGGGGGGAACACTGAAGCTTTCTTT
cdr3_aa: CASSIGGNTEAFF

j_call: TRBJ2-3
clone_size: -
v_call: TRBV4-1
d_call: TRBD1
cdr3_nt: TGCGCCAGCAGCGCCCCGGGGACAGGGTTACCAGATACGCAGTATTTT
cdr3_aa: CASSAPGTGLPDTQYF

j_call: TRBJ1-1
clone_size: -
v_call: TRBV7-8
d_call: -
cdr3_nt: TGTGCCAGCAGCTCACAGAGGGGGGGGGCGCATTCATGGGCTTTCTTT
cdr3_aa: CASSSQRGGAHSWAFF